Listed here are 21 T cell receptor beta chains from one sample, sequenced in a study of T cell changes during pregnancy in multiple sclerosis. This table comes from immunoSEQ multiplex PCR, and its TCRdb copy is limited to in-frame clones, with some not included. Of about 57,000 clones detected, around nine tenths appear once; the ten largest clones hold 2% to 2.5%. The sequences come from peripheral blood, collected in the first trimester of pregnancy. The source of these receptors is a female donor in good health, enrolled as a control in a pregnancy study.

The chain combines TRBV7-8 with TRBJ2-7; 10 nucleotides match TRBD2. From germline, CDR1 is SGHVS and CDR2 FQNEAQ. J lost 0 bases, V lost 5 bases, and 10 bases had no gene match. The CDR3 is 17 amino acids. CDR3 nucleotide sequence: TGTGCCAGCAGCAACCCGCTAGCGGGGGTCACCTCCTACGAGCAGTACTTC. Translation: CASSNPLAGVTSYEQYF.

The chain couples TRBV15 to TRBJ2-7, with D unresolved. Germline V CDR1 and CDR2: LNHNV, YYDKDF (reference sequence). Trimming shortened V by 6 bases and J by 9 bases, and 12 bases separated the two germline ends. This CDR3 region has 11 residues. This CDR3 is CATSPSRRQYF. CDR3 nucleotide sequence: TGTGCCACCAGTCCCTCCCGGAGGCAGTACTTC.

The chain carries TRBV27 and TRBJ1-1; D gene unclear. The ends were cut back, 6 bases at V and 10 bases at J, with 15 bases in the middle. The CDR3 extends over 12 amino acids. Germline V CDR1 and CDR2: MNHEY, SMNVEV (reference sequence). The CDR3 sequence is CASSLPGNGAFF. For the CDR3, the DNA is TGTGCCAGCAGCCTTCCGGGGAATGGAGCTTTCTTT.

V is TRBV9 and J is TRBJ2-3; weak D call: TRBD2 (6 bases). The CDR3 runs 14 residues. Germline V gene data show CDR1 as SGDLS and CDR2 as YYNGEE. Trimming stripped 4 bases from V and 5 bases from J, with 14 bases between. The CDR3 DNA is TGTGCCAGCAGCCGGGTAGCGGCCCTAGATACGCAGTATTTT. Translation gives CASSRVAALDTQYF.

This chain uses TRBV5-5 with TRBJ1-2; 7 bases map to TRBD1. The CDR3 has 13 amino acids. Per the germline V gene, CDR1 is SGHKS and CDR2 is YYEKEE (reference sequence). The V segment lost 5 bases and the J segment 7 bases; nucleotides outside the gene matches: 8. CDR3 in DNA: TGTGCCAGCAGAAACACAGGGGCCCGTGGCTACACCTTC. This translates into CASRNTGARGYTF. The full variable domain, rest sourced from reference TRBV5-5 and TRBJ1-2, is DAGVTQSPTHLIKTRGQQVTLRCSPISGHKSVSWYQQVLGQGPQFIFQYYEKEERGRGNFPDRFSARQFPNYSSELNVNALLLGDSALYLCASRNTGARGYTFGSGTRLTVV.

This rearrangement joins TRBV18 to TRBJ1-3, with 7 bases aligning to TRBD1. The CDR3 sequence is 15 residues long. V was clipped by 3 bases and J by 4 bases; unmatched bases: 6. Germline CDR1 KGHSH, CDR2 LQKENI. CDR3 DNA sequence: TGTGCCAGCTCACCCGTGACAGGGACCGGAAACACCATATATTTT. Amino acids: CASSPVTGTGNTIYF.

The CDR3 region is CASRGTGGQPQHF. CDR3 DNA: TGTGCCAGCAGAGGGACAGGGGGGCAGCCCCAGCATTTT. The rearrangement links TRBV2 to TRBJ1-5, with TRBD1 matching 11 bases. The germline V gene has CDR1 SNHLY and CDR2 FYNNEI. V was clipped by 6 bases and J by 7 bases; unmatched bases: 2. The CDR3 length is 13 residues.

In its sample, this clone was seen once. This sequence joins TRBV28 and TRBJ1-1, with a possible D match to TRBD1 (5 bases). Trimming shortened V by 3 bases and J by 5 bases, and 10 bases separated the two germline ends. The CDR3 totals 13 residues. Germline CDR1 and CDR2: MDHEN and SYDVKM. CDR3 DNA: TGTGCCAGCAGTTTGCGGGGGTTGACTGAAGCTTTCTTT. Its protein product is CASSLRGLTEAFF.

J is TRBJ2-7 and V is TRBV6-5; the match to TRBD1 covers 8 bases. The CDR3 consists of 13 residues. CDR1 MNHEY and CDR2 SVGAGI come from the germline V gene. J gave up 6 bases and V 6 bases, and 7 bases lay outside the gene matches. CDR3 coding DNA: TGTGCCAGCAGGGGACAGGCATCGGGCGAGCAGTACTTC. Its protein is CASRGQASGEQYF.

The rearrangement links TRBV4-1 to TRBJ1-1, with D unresolved. The germline gives CDR1 MGHRA, CDR2 YSYEKL. The CDR3 consists of 14 residues. The V gene lost 0 bases and the J gene lost 7 bases, with 12 bases spanning the gap. CDR3 sequence: CASSQEAGSHEAFF. The CDR3 nucleotides are TGCGCCAGCAGCCAAGAAGCGGGATCCCATGAAGCTTTCTTT.

This rearrangement joins TRBV2 to TRBJ2-7, with 10 bases aligning to TRBD2. The CDR3 totals 14 residues. Per the germline V gene, CDR1 is SNHLY and CDR2 is FYNNEI. V lost 8 bases and J lost 6; bases outside the gene matches: 10. The CDR3 bases are TGTGCCAGCTTTCGTCTGGCTAGCGGGAGCGAGCAGTACTTC. Protein: CASFRLASGSEQYF.

The V gene is TRBV9, the J gene TRBJ2-2, with D perhaps matching TRBD2 (5 bases). The CDR3 sequence is 16 residues long. V lost 3 bases and J lost 4, with 16 bases in between. In germline, CDR1 is SGDLS, CDR2 YYNGEE. CDR3 amino acids: CASSGRFWSGTGELFF. The CDR3 DNA follows: TGTGCCAGCAGCGGGAGGTTTTGGTCGGGCACCGGGGAGCTGTTTTTT.

This rearrangement joins TRBV28 to TRBJ1-2; maybe TRBD1 (6 bases). CDR3 length: 15 amino acids. V lost 4 bases to trimming and J lost 8 bases, with 20 bases between them. Germline CDR1 reads MDHEN; CDR2 reads SYDVKM. CDR3 coding DNA: TGTGCCAGCAGTTCCCTTCTTACAGGGTTGAAAGGCTACACCTTC. Translation: CASSSLLTGLKGYTF.

A few counts support this clone. The chain carries TRBV7-9 and TRBJ2-4; D not certain. Per the germline V gene, CDR1 is SEHNR and CDR2 is FQNEAQ (reference sequence). The CDR3 consists of 14 residues. The germline V and J ends were trimmed by 5 bases and 7 bases, with 15 bases remaining between them. CDR3 DNA sequence: TGTGCCAGCAGCCCCGTTGACGGGTTGAACATTCAGTACTTC. This gives the protein CASSPVDGLNIQYF.

The V call is TRBV6-1, the J call TRBJ2-7; perhaps TRBD1 as D (6 bases). This CDR3 contains 14 residues. The germline V gene encodes CDR1 MNHNS and CDR2 SASEGT. Trimming cost V 4 bases and J 5 bases, with 15 bases left between them. CDR3 sequence reads: CASSVRDTIDEQYF. For the CDR3, the DNA is TGTGCCAGCAGTGTCCGGGACACCATCGACGAGCAGTACTTC.

This chain uses TRBV18 with TRBJ2-7; 8 bases align to TRBD1. After removal of 8 bases from V and 4 bases from J, the junction contained 7 bases not matched to a gene. The CDR3 is made up of 13 amino acids. CDR1 and CDR2 from the germline V gene are KGHSH and LQKENI. The CDR3: CASKTGGQYEQYF. In DNA form, the CDR3 reads TGTGCCAGCAAAACAGGGGGGCAGTACGAGCAGTACTTC. The full variable domain, completed using reference TRBV18 and TRBJ2-7, is NAGVMQNPRHLVRRRGQEARLRCSPMKGHSHVYWYRQLPEEGLKFMVYLQKENIIDESGMPKERFSAEFPKEGPSILRIQQVVRGDSAAYFCASKTGGQYEQYFGPGTRLTVT.

The chain joins TRBV27 to TRBJ2-7; D not resolved. V lost 5 bases and J 5 bases, leaving 13 bases between the germline ends. CDR1 and CDR2 (germline): MNHEY, SMNVEV (reference sequence). This CDR3 is 13 amino acids long. DNA of the CDR3: TGTGCCAGCAGTCCTTATAGCTTCCACGAGCAGTACTTC. It is translated as CASSPYSFHEQYF.

The chain couples TRBV7-3 to TRBJ2-1, with TRBD1 identical over 8 bases. V lost 5 bases, J lost 7 bases, and 10 bases stayed unmatched. This CDR3 has 15 residues. Germline lookup yields CDR1 SGHTA and CDR2 FQGTGA. The CDR3 coding sequence is TGTGCCAGCAGCCCGACAGGGGAAAGGAGGAATGAGCAGTTCTTC. Its translation is CASSPTGERRNEQFF.

The chain uses TRBV13 and TRBJ2-7; 7 bases are shared with TRBD2. The CDR3 covers 14 residues. Germline V gene sequence: CDR1 PRHDT, CDR2 FYEKMQ (reference sequence). After removal of 0 bases from V and 3 bases from J, the junction contained 2 bases not matched to a gene. The CDR3 region has the DNA TGTGCCAGCAGCTTAGGCGGGGGGTACTACGAGCAGTACTTC. Translating gives CASSLGGGYYEQYF.

The rearrangement joins TRBV6-4 to TRBJ2-3, with 9 bases that match TRBD2. The CDR3 is made up of 15 amino acids. Germline CDR1 and CDR2: MRHNA and SNTAGT. Trimming took 2 bases from V and 4 from J; bases not matched to a gene: 4. The CDR3 protein is CASSDGEREADTQYF. In DNA form, the CDR3 reads TGTGCCAGCAGTGACGGGGAGCGGGAGGCAGATACGCAGTATTTT.

The rearrangement joins TRBV4-1 to TRBJ2-4; no firm D call. The CDR3 has 12 residues. Trimming pared 8 bases from V and 6 bases from J, leaving 11 bases between. CDR1 is MGHRA and CDR2 is YSYEKL in the germline V gene. CDR3 region: CASSYSGNIQYF. CDR3 nucleotides: TGCGCCAGCTCCTATTCGGGAAACATTCAGTACTTC.